The rows below give T cell receptor beta chains drawn from one sample of a study of vaccination and CD4 T cells after COVID-19. TCRdb recomputed calls from the PCR reads with MiXCR, one row per CDR3 protein. The sample lists about 21,000 distinct CDR3 sequences; about 40% were seen once. Their recognized antigens are unknown. Sequenced here: CD4+ T cells from blood, cultured in vitro, sampled before SARS-CoV-2 vaccination. Receptors were obtained from a human donor who received a COVID-19 vaccine. CDR3s include the opening cysteine and the closing phenylalanine or tryptophan. The D gene is left open where the match is weak. Only part of the rows carry a size: once, few, many, or a class if the clone is expanded.

clone_size	v_call	d_call	j_call	cdr3_nt	cdr3_aa
NA	TRBV20-1	NA	TRBJ2-7	TGCAGTGCTACCCGGGACGAGAACGAGCAGTACTTC	CSATRDENEQYF
NA	TRBV20-1	NA	TRBJ2-3	NA	CSILGRGGLDTQYF
NA	TRBV6-4	NA	TRBJ2-2	TGTGCCAGCAGTGACTCGAGGGAATCCGGGGAGCTGTTTTTT	CASSDSRESGELFF
NA	TRBV11-2	TRBD1	TRBJ2-3	TGTGCCAGCAGCTTGGACAGGGGGACAGATACGCAGTATTTT	CASSLDRGTDTQYF
NA	TRBV7-2	TRBD1	TRBJ1-2	TGTGCCAACAGCCCTGGCTCGGGACAGGTATACTATGGCTACACCTTC	CANSPGSGQVYYGYTF
few	TRBV10-3	NA	TRBJ1-2	TGTGCCATCAGTGAAGGCGCGGCTTCTAACTATGGCTACACCTTC	CAISEGAASNYGYTF
NA	TRBV19	NA	TRBJ1-5	TGTGCCAGTAGTGCTCTTCGGGCTAGCAATCAGCCCCAGCATTTT	CASSALRASNQPQHF
few	TRBV7-2	NA	TRBJ2-5	TGTGCCAGCAGCTTAATTCGGACACAAGAGACCCAGTACTTC	CASSLIRTQETQYF
few	TRBV6-1	TRBD2	TRBJ2-3	TGTGCCAGCAGTGAAAGAGGACTAGCACCAGATACGCAGTATTTT	CASSERGLAPDTQYF
NA	TRBV20-1	NA	TRBJ1-1	TGCAGTGCTAGTCCCCCCGGATTGGGGAACACTGAAGCTTTCTTT	CSASPPGLGNTEAFF
NA	TRBV27	TRBD1	TRBJ1-2	TGTGCCAGCAGTTTACGGACAGGGGGAAGCTACACCTTC	CASSLRTGGSYTF
NA	TRBV19	TRBD1	TRBJ1-5	TGTGCCAGCCGGGGAGGGGGCCGGCAGCCCCAGCATTTT	CASRGGGRQPQHF
few	TRBV11-2	TRBD1	TRBJ1-2	TGTGCCAGCAGTCTCGACGGACAGGGACGCTATGGCTACACCTTC	CASSLDGQGRYGYTF
NA	TRBV5-4	TRBD2	TRBJ2-1	TGTGCCAGCAGCCCCAGGACTAGCGGGGGGCCATCCTACAATGAGCAGTTCTTC	CASSPRTSGGPSYNEQFF
NA	TRBV11-3	NA	TRBJ2-1	TGTGCCAGCAGCTTAGTCCTGACCCTGGGGAATGAGCAGTTCTTC	CASSLVLTLGNEQFF